This TCR beta chain was identified during a study of siplizumab effects on memory and regulatory T cells (dated by TCRdb to about 2019). About the study as a whole: The study looked at the effect of siplizumab, an anti-CD2 antibody, on alloreactive T-cell subsets in allogeneic mixed lymphocyte reactions made from human PBMCs. Results and caveats for the whole study, not just this receptor: Sequences below about 10^-5 frequency were poorly captured, so only a minor fraction of alloreactive clones could be mapped to unstimulated subsets. The cumulative frequency of alloreactive sequences traceable to unstimulated CD4+ memory T cells was significantly reduced by siplizumab. Whether proliferating Tregs from siplizumab cultures actually had suppressive function was not functionally confirmed. Compared with memory T cells, unstimulated naive T cells appeared more diverse, and naive cells seemed to make a substantial contribution to the alloresponse. Roughly 80-95% of proliferating CD4+ or CD8+ clones could not be assigned a naive or memory phenotype. In reactions with siplizumab, an average of about 62% of mappable alloreactive CD4+ clones were Treg-derived, compared with around 30% in control reactions.

The library was made by the immunoSEQ multiplex PCR assay. Roughly 10^5 TCR templates per sample were assayed on the deep sequencing platform. Genomic DNA extracted from sorted T cells was used for TCRbeta CDR3 sequencing. In the paper's pipeline: The R programming language was used for the clonal analysis of the TCRbeta CDR3 data. Unstimulated samples were compared with post-reaction CFSE-low samples to define alloreactive CD4+ and CD8+ clones. Alloreactive CD4+ clones were assigned to regulatory or non-regulatory origin by matching sequences to sorted unstimulated Treg and non-Treg repertoires. TCRdb provides this immuneACCESS table in a form limited to in-frame rearrangements. Some clones are lacking; in checked studies, under half of them reflect an unresolved V gene, and why the rest are absent is not known. Clone size and V and J calls were adopted from that table, with D and trimming inferred from the DNA. Within this sample are fewer than 100,000 clones, with around 94% of them counted one time only. The leading ten clones occupy around 0.3% of the sample.

About this clone itself: It has no known antigen specificity. No much larger clone exists at a distance of one base, and base qualities are not known.

Sorted unstimulated T cells and proliferating T cells recovered from mixed lymphocyte reactions were subjected to TCRbeta CDR3 sequencing. Fresh whole blood from roughly ten HLA-typed healthy donors was used to isolate PBMCs. Unstimulated CD4+ non-regulatory T cells were FACS-sorted to map the origin of alloreactive clones. Measured from the cysteine to the phenylalanine, the CDR3 is 12 residues long. Kept here is only the CDR3 DNA, which spans 36 bases and is read in frame from base 1. V lost 6 bases and J lost 8 bases; the stretch between them is 13 bases long. Sequences MNHNY (CDR1) and SVGAGI (CDR2) are obtained from the germline V gene (reference sequence).

The clonotype was recovered from a human donor in good health. Source material: non-Treg CD4+ T cells sorted from blood. Interpreted using the paper, the cell subset or site label stands for: FACS-sorted unstimulated CD4+ non-regulatory T cells. The V and J segments used are TRBV6-6 and TRBJ1-2, with an unclear D gene assignment. Here is the DNA: TGTGCCAGCAGACCGGCCGAAGTGGGCTACACCTTC. Translated, this is CASRPAEVGYTF.